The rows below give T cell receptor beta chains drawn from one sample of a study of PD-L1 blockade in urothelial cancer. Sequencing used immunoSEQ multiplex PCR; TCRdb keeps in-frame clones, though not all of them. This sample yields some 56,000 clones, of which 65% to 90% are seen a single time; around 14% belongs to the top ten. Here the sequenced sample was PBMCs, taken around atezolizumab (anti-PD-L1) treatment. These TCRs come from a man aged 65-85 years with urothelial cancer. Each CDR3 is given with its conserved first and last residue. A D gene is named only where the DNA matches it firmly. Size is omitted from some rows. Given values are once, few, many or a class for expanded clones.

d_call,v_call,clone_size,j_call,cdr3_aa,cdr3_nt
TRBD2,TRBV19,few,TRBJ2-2,CASSFSGRAGELFF,TGTGCCAGTAGTTTCAGCGGGAGGGCCGGGGAGCTGTTTTTT
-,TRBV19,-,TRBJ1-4,CATSPGVREKLFF,TGTGCCACTTCCCCCGGGGTCCGGGAAAAACTGTTTTTT
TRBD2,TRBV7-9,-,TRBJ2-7,CASSFETSGSHEQYF,TGTGCCAGCAGCTTCGAGACTAGCGGGAGCCACGAGCAGTACTTC
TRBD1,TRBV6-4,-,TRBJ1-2,CASSDSAGQARRAHNYGYTF,TGTGCCAGCAGTGACTCCGCCGGACAGGCCCGACGAGCCCATAACTATGGCTACACCTTC
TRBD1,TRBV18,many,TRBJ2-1,CASSPPRDRAGNEQFF,TGTGCCAGCTCACCACCTAGAGACAGGGCTGGCAATGAGCAGTTCTTC
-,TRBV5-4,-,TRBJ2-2,CASSLAVNTGELFF,TGTGCCAGCAGCTTGGCCGTGAACACCGGGGAGCTGTTTTTT
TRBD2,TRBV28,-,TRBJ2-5,CASSFGLAGVLETQYF,TGTGCCAGCAGTTTTGGACTAGCGGGAGTGTTGGAGACCCAGTACTTC
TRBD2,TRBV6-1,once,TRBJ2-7,CASCRDGGIYEQYF,TGTGCCAGCTGTAGGGACGGGGGGATCTACGAGCAGTACTTC
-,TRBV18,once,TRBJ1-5,CASSPGQSQPQHF,TGTGCCAGCTCACCGGGACAAAGTCAGCCCCAGCATTTT
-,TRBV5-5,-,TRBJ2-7,CASSLQPPYEQYF,TGTGCCAGCAGCTTACAGCCCCCATACGAGCAGTACTTC
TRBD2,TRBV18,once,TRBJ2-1,CASSPLAGGWNEQFF,TGTGCCAGCTCACCGTTAGCGGGAGGGTGGAATGAGCAGTTCTTC
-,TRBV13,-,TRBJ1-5,CASSFPKTGPQHF,TGTGCCAGCAGCTTTCCTAAGACAGGCCCCCAGCATTTT
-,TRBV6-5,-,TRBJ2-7,CASSSGLSSSYEQYF,TGTGCCAGCAGTTCGGGACTGTCGAGCTCCTACGAGCAGTACTTC